This record looks at one T cell receptor (beta chain) sequence and its context. Its antigen is not known. Before sequencing took place, the ViraFEST assay used viral peptide pools to expand antigen-specific CD4+ T cells. Investigators separated out CD4+ T cells once approximately 10 days of culture had passed. The person acquired a PCR-confirmed SARS-CoV-2 infection between March and December 2020. The culture medium for a few million PBMC per well included approximately 10 IU/ml IL-2 and roughly 10 ug/ml peptides. This sample is drawn from a study of vaccination effects on CD4 cells after COVID-19. Sequencing was performed with immunoSEQ multiplex PCR; in TCRdb, only in-frame clones are kept and a portion is missing. Among tens of thousands of clones, approximately 72% were seen once, and the ten largest hold roughly 35%. V trimming: 6 bases; J trimming: 1 base; junction bases outside the gene matches: 7. The CDR3 covers 15 residues. Germline V gene data show CDR1 as MNHEY and CDR2 as SVGAGI.

The receptor was derived from a human donor who had a prior SARS-CoV-2 infection. The chain is built from TRBV6-5 and TRBJ2-5, with 8 bases aligning to TRBD1. The sample in question was CD4+ T cells from PBMCs cultured with a peptide pool, obtained before COVID-19 vaccination. The CDR3 bases are TGTGCCAGCAGCGGACAGGGCCTATTCCAAGAGACCCAGTACTTC. Its protein is CASSGQGLFQETQYF.